The 25 T cell receptor beta chains below all came from one sample that was sequenced in a study of blood T cell repertoires in COVID-19. Assay used: immunoSEQ multiplex PCR; TCRdb lists only in-frame clones, some missing. The table includes roughly 400,000 clones, 80% to 90% detected once. The sample taken for sequencing was PBMCs or T cells enriched from blood (not recorded which). The receptor source for this set is a woman aged 50 to 60 who had recovered from COVID-19.

The chain joins TRBV3-1 (or the pseudogene TRBV3-2) to TRBJ1-2, with 8 bases that match TRBD1. Germline V gives CDR1 LGHDT, CDR2 YNNKEL (reference sequence). The V and J ends lost 6 bases and 4 bases, in that order; junction bases with no gene match: 7. The CDR3 length is 14 residues. The CDR3 reads CASSYAGGSYGYTF. The DNA for the CDR3 is TGTGCCAGCAGTTACGCAGGGGGCAGCTATGGCTACACCTTC.

The genes are TRBV7-2 and TRBJ2-1, with TRBD2 matching 9 bases. The CDR3 runs 15 residues. CDR1 and CDR2 (germline): SGHTA, FQGNSA. Trimming at V came to 11 bases and at J to 6 bases, leaving 14 bases not matched to a gene. The CDR3 sequence: CASSGLAQRGNEQFF. In nucleotides, the CDR3 is TGTGCCTCCTCGGGACTAGCACAGAGGGGCAATGAGCAGTTCTTC.

This chain joins TRBV7-2 and TRBJ2-2; D uncertain. This CDR3 is built from 15 residues. CDR1 is SGHTA, CDR2 FQGNSA, per germline. Trimming removed 5 bases from V and 3 bases from J, with 13 bases in between. CDR3 in DNA: TGTGCCAGCAGCCCAGAGGCGTCGGACACCGGGGAGCTGTTTTTT. This encodes CASSPEASDTGELFF. Supplemented by reference TRBV7-2 and TRBJ2-2, the full variable domain reads GAGVSQSPSNKVTEKGKDVELRCDPISGHTALYWYRQSLGQGLEFLIYFQGNSAPDKSGLPSDRFSAERTGGSVSTLTIQRTQQEDSAVYLCASSPEASDTGELFFGEGSRLTVL.

J is TRBJ1-4 and V is TRBV5-4, with 7 bases fitting TRBD1. Germline-derived CDR1 and CDR2 are SGHNT and YYREEE (reference sequence). The V segment lost 4 bases and the J segment 5 bases; nucleotides outside the gene matches: 5. The CDR3 consists of 14 residues. The CDR3 region has the DNA TGTGCCAGCAGCCGACAGGGCTTCAATGAAAAACTGTTTTTT. This sequence encodes CASSRQGFNEKLFF.

The CDR3 here is CASSQAGEQYF. The CDR3 DNA follows: TGTGCCAGCAGCCAGGCGGGGGAGCAGTACTTC. This chain connects TRBV4-2 to TRBJ2-7; D is perhaps TRBD2 (6 bases). Germline CDR1 LGHNA, CDR2 YNFKEQ. V gave up 3 bases and J gave up 7 bases, with 7 bases separating them. The CDR3 sequence is 11 residues long.

CDR3 protein: CASRKRTANNSPLHF. CDR3 nucleotide sequence: TGTGCCAGCAGAAAAAGGACAGCGAATAATTCACCCCTCCACTTT. The rearrangement uses TRBV6-5 and TRBJ1-6, with a possible D match to TRBD1 (6 bases). V dropped 6 bases and J dropped 5 bases, with 14 bases sitting between them. This CDR3 comprises 15 residues. Looked up from germline, CDR1 is MNHEY and CDR2 is SVGAGI.

The chain employs TRBV18 and TRBJ1-2; D may be TRBD1 (5 bases). Trimming left V 0 bases short and J 7 bases short, with 15 bases between. Germline V gene data show CDR1 as KGHSH and CDR2 as LQKENI. The CDR3 totals 15 residues. The CDR3 spells CASSPPSQVYPGYTF. The DNA of the CDR3 is TGTGCCAGCTCACCACCGTCACAGGTCTATCCTGGCTACACCTTC.

V and J are TRBV29-1 and TRBJ2-7; weak D call: TRBD1 (6 bases). The germline V and J ends were trimmed by 8 bases and 1 base, with 15 bases remaining between them. The CDR3 has 13 amino acids. Germline V gene sequence: CDR1 SQVTM, CDR2 ANQGSEA. CDR3 DNA sequence: TGCAGCACACGGACAGAGACTTCCTACGAGCAGTACTTC. It specifies CSTRTETSYEQYF.

This rearrangement joins TRBV6-2 or TRBV6-3 to TRBJ1-5; weak D call: TRBD1 (5 bases). Trimming stripped 0 bases from V and 8 bases from J, with 14 bases between. The CDR3 has 15 residues. Germline V gene data show CDR1 as MNHEY and CDR2 as SVGEGT. The CDR3 DNA follows: TGTGCCAGCAGTTACTCGAAGACAGCCAGAGAGCCCCAGCATTTT. Amino acid sequence: CASSYSKTAREPQHF.

The chain recombines TRBV6-5 with TRBJ2-7; a weak D match, TRBD2 (6 bases). The CDR3 runs to 13 residues. Trimming cost V 10 bases and J 2 bases, with 15 bases left between them. Germline values: CDR1 MNHEY, CDR2 SVGAGI. CDR3 DNA sequence: TGTGCCACCCACGGGGGAGGCACCTACGAGCAGTACTTC. This sequence encodes CATHGGGTYEQYF.

This rearrangement joins TRBV28 to TRBJ1-1, with a weak D call TRBD1 (6 bases). The CDR3 length is 15 residues. Trimming cost V 2 bases and J 3 bases, with 13 bases left between them. The germline CDR1 and CDR2 sequences are MDHEN and SYDVKM. For the CDR3, the DNA is TGTGCCAGCAGTTTACCTACAGGGTTGTACACTGAAGCTTTCTTT. This gives the protein CASSLPTGLYTEAFF.

This clone has only a few counts. This chain uses TRBV27 with TRBJ2-7; 9 nucleotides agree with TRBD1. This CDR3 is 15 amino acids long. The trim removed 0 bases at V and 7 bases at J, leaving 7 bases unmatched. Germline lookup yields CDR1 MNHEY and CDR2 SMNVEV (reference sequence). CDR3 in DNA: TGTGCCAGCAGTTTATCTTACAGGGGGCAGGGTGAGCAGTACTTC. Its protein product is CASSLSYRGQGEQYF.

This clone turned up a few times. The V gene is TRBV28, the J gene TRBJ1-2; 7 bases are a match to TRBD1. V shed 6 bases and J 5 bases; nucleotides not matched to a gene: 15. Germline V CDR1 and CDR2: MDHEN, SYDVKM. The CDR3 runs to 16 residues. In DNA form, the CDR3 reads TGTGCCAGCAGCCGAAGGCGGACAGGTGAATCTTATGGCTACACCTTC. This codes for CASSRRRTGESYGYTF.

V usage is TRBV15 and J usage is TRBJ2-7; TRBD1 aligns across 8 bases. The CDR3 has 15 amino acids. J was trimmed by 6 bases and V by 5 bases; bases with no gene match: 12. Germline loops: CDR1 LNHNV, CDR2 YYDKDF (reference sequence). The CDR3 sequence is CATSVQTGVGSEQYF. CDR3 DNA: TGTGCCACCAGCGTACAGACAGGGGTCGGCTCCGAGCAGTACTTC.

This clone appeared a few times. V and J are TRBV7-9 and TRBJ2-7; 7 positions match TRBD2. CDR1 is SEHNR and CDR2 is FQNEAQ in the germline V gene (reference sequence). The CDR3 loop spans 15 amino acids. J was trimmed by 3 bases and V by 4 bases; bases with no gene match: 9. CDR3 nucleotides: TGTGCCAGCAGCTCCCCTCAGGGACTACTCTACGAGCAGTACTTC. Translation: CASSSPQGLLYEQYF.

This clone was seen once. The V call is TRBV30, the J call TRBJ1-4, with D uncertain. This CDR3 region has 15 residues. Trimming left V 0 bases short and J 0 bases short, with 8 bases between. Germline values: CDR1 GTSNPN, CDR2 SVGIG (reference sequence). CDR3 protein: CAWSVHIATNEKLFF. CDR3 bases: TGTGCCTGGAGTGTCCACATTGCAACTAATGAAAAACTGTTTTTT.

The CDR3 here is CASSQRPGINEKLFF. The CDR3 DNA reads TGCGCCAGCAGCCAAAGGCCCGGGATTAATGAAAAACTGTTTTTT. J is TRBJ1-4 and V is TRBV4-3, with D uncertain. V lost 2 bases to trimming and J lost 4 bases, with 11 bases between them. The CDR3 consists of 15 residues. Germline V lookup: CDR1 LGHNA, CDR2 YSLEER.

This chain connects TRBV11-2 to TRBJ2-7; 9 positions match TRBD2. This CDR3 comprises 14 residues. Germline V gene sequence: CDR1 SGHAT, CDR2 FQNNGV. Germline trimming cut 5 bases from V and 6 bases from J; bases unmatched to any gene: 8. This chain's CDR3 is CASSLGLAQAEQYF. CDR3 DNA sequence: TGTGCCAGCAGCCTGGGACTAGCTCAGGCCGAGCAGTACTTC.

In this sample, this clone turned up a few times. This CDR3 reads CASSLQGYEQYF. CDR3 nucleotides: TGTGCCAGCAGCCTACAGGGTTACGAGCAGTACTTC. V usage is TRBV4-2 and J usage is TRBJ2-7; D may be TRBD1 (6 bases). CDR1 is LGHNA and CDR2 is YNFKEQ in the germline V gene. The CDR3 runs to 12 residues. The ends were cut back, 4 bases at V and 4 bases at J, with 8 bases in the middle.

Comments on this clone: Other DNA sequences from this sample encode an identical CDR3 as well. The chain employs TRBV2 and TRBJ1-5; D is perhaps TRBD1 (5 bases). Trimming pared 5 bases from V and 6 bases from J, leaving 11 bases between. CDR3 length equals 13 residues. Germline-derived CDR1 and CDR2 are SNHLY and FYNNEI. The CDR3 sequence: CASSPTGGQPQHF. The CDR3 coding sequence is TGTGCCAGCAGTCCCACCGGGGGTCAGCCCCAGCATTTT.

This chain connects TRBV7-8 to TRBJ1-2, with D perhaps TRBD1 (5 bases). From germline, CDR1 is SGHVS and CDR2 FQNEAQ. The CDR3 has 14 amino acids. Trimming stripped 1 base from V and 4 bases from J, with 10 bases between. The CDR3 nucleotides read TGTGCCAGCAGCTTAGAAGGGGAGGCCTATGGCTACACCTTC. Amino acid sequence: CASSLEGEAYGYTF.

V is TRBV19 and J is TRBJ1-1; the D gene is possibly TRBD1 (6 bases). CDR1 is LNHDA, CDR2 SQIVND, per germline (reference sequence). Trimming removed 4 bases at V and 4 bases at J, with 13 bases between. The CDR3 runs to 14 residues. The CDR3 loop reads CASSRGLVGTEAFF. In nucleotides, the CDR3 is TGTGCCAGTAGTAGGGGGCTGGTAGGCACTGAAGCTTTCTTT.

CDR3 region: CASSLGQGGFYGYTF. Here the CDR3 DNA reads TGTGCCAGCAGCTTAGGACAGGGGGGATTCTATGGCTACACCTTC. This rearrangement joins TRBV7-2 to TRBJ1-2; 9 bases align to TRBD1. CDR1 and CDR2 from the germline V gene are SGHTA and FQGNSA. V lost 1 base to trimming and J lost 4 bases; unmatched junction nucleotides: 4. CDR3 length: 15 residues.

This clone appeared once. This chain joins TRBV28 and TRBJ2-1; D unclear. Trimming left V 3 bases short and J 6 bases short, with 6 bases between. The CDR3 sequence is 12 residues long. The germline V gene has CDR1 MDHEN and CDR2 SYDVKM. This CDR3 reads CASSLTSNEQFF. CDR3 sequence (DNA): TGTGCCAGCAGTTTGACTTCCAATGAGCAGTTCTTC.

V is TRBV2 and J is TRBJ1-1; D might be TRBD1 (5 bases). V lost 5 bases and J 6 bases, leaving 16 bases between the germline ends. The germline gives CDR1 SNHLY, CDR2 FYNNEI. This CDR3 comprises 14 residues. CDR3 residues: CASSPSRAVAEAFF. CDR3 nucleotide sequence: TGTGCCAGCAGTCCTTCCAGGGCTGTTGCTGAAGCTTTCTTT.